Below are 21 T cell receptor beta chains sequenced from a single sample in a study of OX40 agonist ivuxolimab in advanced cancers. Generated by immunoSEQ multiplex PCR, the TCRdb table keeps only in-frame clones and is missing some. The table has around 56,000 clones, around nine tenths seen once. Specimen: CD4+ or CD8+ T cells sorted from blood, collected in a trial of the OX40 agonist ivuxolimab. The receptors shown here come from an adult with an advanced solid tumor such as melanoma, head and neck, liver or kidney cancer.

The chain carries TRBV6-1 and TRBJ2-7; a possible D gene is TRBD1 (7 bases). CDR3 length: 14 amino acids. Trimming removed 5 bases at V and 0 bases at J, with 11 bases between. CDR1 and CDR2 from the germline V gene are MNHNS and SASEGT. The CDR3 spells CASSWGDSSYEQYF. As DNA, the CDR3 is TGTGCCAGCAGTTGGGGGGACAGCTCCTACGAGCAGTACTTC.

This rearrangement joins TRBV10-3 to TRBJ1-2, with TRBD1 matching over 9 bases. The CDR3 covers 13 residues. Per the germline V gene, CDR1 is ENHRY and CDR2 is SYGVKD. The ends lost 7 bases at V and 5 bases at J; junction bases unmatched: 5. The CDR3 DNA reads TGTGCCATCATGGGACAGGGTGGATATGGCTACACCTTC. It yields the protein CAIMGQGGYGYTF.

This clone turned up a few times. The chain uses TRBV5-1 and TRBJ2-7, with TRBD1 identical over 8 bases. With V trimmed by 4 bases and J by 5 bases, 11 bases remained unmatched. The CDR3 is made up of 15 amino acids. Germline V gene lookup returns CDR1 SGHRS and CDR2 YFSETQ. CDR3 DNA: TGCGCCAGCAGCCCGTACGGGACAGGCGACCACGAGCAGTACTTC. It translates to CASSPYGTGDHEQYF.

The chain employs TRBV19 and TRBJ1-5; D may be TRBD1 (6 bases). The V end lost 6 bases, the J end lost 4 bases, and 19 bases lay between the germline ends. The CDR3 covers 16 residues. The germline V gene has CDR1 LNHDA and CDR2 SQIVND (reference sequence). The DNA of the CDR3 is TGTGCCAGTAGAAGTGACAGGAGGGAATGGAATCAGCCCCAGCATTTT. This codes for CASRSDRREWNQPQHF.

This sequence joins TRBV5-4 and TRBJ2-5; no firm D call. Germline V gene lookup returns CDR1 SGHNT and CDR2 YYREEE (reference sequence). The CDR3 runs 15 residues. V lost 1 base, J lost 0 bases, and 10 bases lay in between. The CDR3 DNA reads TGTGCCAGCAGCTTGACCTTGGGGTACCAAGAGACCCAGTACTTC. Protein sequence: CASSLTLGYQETQYF.

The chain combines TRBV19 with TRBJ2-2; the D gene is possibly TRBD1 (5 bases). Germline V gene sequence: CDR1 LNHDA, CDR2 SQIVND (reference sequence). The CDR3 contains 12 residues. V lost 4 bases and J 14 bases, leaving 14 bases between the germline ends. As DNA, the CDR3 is TGTGCCAGTAGTACTTGGGGCAGGGCCCTGTTTTTT. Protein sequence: CASSTWGRALFF. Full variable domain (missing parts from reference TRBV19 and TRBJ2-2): DGGITQSPKYLFRKEGQNVTLSCEQNLNHDAMYWYRQDPGQGLRLIYYSQIVNDFQKGDIAEGYSVSREKKESFPLTVTSAQKNPTAFYLCASSTWGRALFFGEGSRLTVL.

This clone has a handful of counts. The CDR3 nucleotides are TGTGCCAGCAGTTCTGAGGGAGACTATGGCTACACCTTC. It yields the protein CASSSEGDYGYTF. The chain is built from TRBV6-6 and TRBJ1-2; no firm D call. The germline gives CDR1 MNHNY, CDR2 SVGAGI (reference sequence). Trimming cost V 4 bases and J 3 bases, with 9 bases left between them. The CDR3 is 13 amino acids.

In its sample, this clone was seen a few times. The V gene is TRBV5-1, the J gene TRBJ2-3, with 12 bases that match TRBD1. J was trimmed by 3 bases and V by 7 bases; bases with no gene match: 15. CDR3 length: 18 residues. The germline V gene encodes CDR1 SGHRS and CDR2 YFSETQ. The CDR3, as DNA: TGCGCCAGCGCGAGGGACCGGGGACAGGGGGCACGGACAGATACGCAGTATTTT. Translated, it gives CASARDRGQGARTDTQYF.

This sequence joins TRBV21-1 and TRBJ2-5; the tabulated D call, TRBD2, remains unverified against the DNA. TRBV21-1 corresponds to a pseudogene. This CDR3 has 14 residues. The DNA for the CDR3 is TGTGCCAGGGGGACTAGCGGGAGTGGGGAGACCCAGTACTTC. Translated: CARGTSGSGETQYF.

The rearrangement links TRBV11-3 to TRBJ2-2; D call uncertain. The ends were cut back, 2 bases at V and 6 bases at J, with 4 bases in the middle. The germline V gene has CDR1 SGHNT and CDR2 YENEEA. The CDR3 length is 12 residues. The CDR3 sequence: CASSLRAGELFF. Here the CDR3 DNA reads TGTGCCAGCAGCTTAAGGGCCGGGGAGCTGTTTTTT.

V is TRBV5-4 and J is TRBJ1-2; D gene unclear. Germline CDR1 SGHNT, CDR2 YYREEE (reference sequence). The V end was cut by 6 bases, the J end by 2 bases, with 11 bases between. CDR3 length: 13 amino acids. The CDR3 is CASNQDGNYGYTF. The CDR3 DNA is TGTGCCAGCAACCAGGACGGAAACTATGGCTACACCTTC.

The CDR3 DNA sequence: TGCGCCAGCAGCTCCTCTGGTGGGGTTGGGGAGACCCAGTACTTC. Encoded protein: CASSSSGGVGETQYF. This chain links TRBV5-1 with TRBJ2-5, with D unresolved. The CDR3 length is 15 residues. In germline, CDR1 is SGHRS, CDR2 YFSETQ. The ends were cut back, 3 bases at V and 5 bases at J, with 17 bases in the middle.

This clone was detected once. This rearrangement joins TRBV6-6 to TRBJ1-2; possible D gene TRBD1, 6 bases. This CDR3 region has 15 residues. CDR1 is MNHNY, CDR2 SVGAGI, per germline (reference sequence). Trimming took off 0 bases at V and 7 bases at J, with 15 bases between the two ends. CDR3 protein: CASSYSVGGVSGYTF. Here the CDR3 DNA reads TGTGCCAGCAGTTACTCGGTAGGGGGGGTATCTGGCTACACCTTC.

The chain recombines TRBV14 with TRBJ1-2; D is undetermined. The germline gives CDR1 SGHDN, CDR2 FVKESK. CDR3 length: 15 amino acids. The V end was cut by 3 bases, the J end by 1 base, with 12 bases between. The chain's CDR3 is CASSQDARNNYGYTF. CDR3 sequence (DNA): TGTGCCAGCAGCCAGGACGCGAGGAATAACTATGGCTACACCTTC.

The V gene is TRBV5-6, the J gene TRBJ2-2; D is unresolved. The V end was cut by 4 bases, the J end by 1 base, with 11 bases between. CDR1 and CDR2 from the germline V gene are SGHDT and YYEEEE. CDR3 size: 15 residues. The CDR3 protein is CASSRDPGNTGELFF. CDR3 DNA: TGTGCCAGCAGCAGAGACCCGGGGAACACCGGGGAGCTGTTTTTT.

The CDR3 DNA follows: TGCAGCATAACGACTAGCCGAGAAAGCACAGATACGCAGTATTTT. As protein: CSITTSRESTDTQYF. V is TRBV29-1 and J is TRBJ2-3, with 7 positions matching TRBD2. The CDR3 loop spans 15 amino acids. Looked up from germline, CDR1 is SQVTM and CDR2 is ANQGSEA. The ends lost 8 bases at V and 0 bases at J; junction bases unmatched: 11.

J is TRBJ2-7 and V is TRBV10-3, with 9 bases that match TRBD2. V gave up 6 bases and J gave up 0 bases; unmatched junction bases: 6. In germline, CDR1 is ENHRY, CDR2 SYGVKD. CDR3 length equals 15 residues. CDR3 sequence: CAIRAISGGSYEQYF. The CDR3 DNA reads TGTGCCATCAGAGCTATTAGCGGGGGCTCCTACGAGCAGTACTTC.

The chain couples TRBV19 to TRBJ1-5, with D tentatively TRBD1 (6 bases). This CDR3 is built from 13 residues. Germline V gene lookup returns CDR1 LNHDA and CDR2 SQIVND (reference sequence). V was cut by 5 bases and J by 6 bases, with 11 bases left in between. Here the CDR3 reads CASSQPGVQPQHF. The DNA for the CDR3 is TGTGCCAGTAGTCAGCCAGGGGTTCAGCCCCAGCATTTT.

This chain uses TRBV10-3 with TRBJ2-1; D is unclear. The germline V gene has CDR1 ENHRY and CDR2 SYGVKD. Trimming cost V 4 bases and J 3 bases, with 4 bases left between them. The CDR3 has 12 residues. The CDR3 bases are TGTGCCATCAGTGGGGACTACAATGAGCAGTTCTTC. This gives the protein CAISGDYNEQFF.

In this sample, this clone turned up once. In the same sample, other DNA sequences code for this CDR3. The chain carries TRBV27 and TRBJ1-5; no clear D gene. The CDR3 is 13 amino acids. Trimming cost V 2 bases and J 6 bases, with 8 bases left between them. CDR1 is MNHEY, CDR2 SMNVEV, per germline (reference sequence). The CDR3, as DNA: TGTGCCAGCAGTTTAAGCGGGTTTCAGCCCCAGCATTTT. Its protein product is CASSLSGFQPQHF.

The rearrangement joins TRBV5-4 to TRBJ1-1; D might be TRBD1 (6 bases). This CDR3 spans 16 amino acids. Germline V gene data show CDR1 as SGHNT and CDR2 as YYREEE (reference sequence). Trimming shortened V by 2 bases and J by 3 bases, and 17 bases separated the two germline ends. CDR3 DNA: TGTGCCAGCAGCTTCCTTTTTACAGGGTCCCACACTGAAGCTTTCTTT. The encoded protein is CASSFLFTGSHTEAFF.